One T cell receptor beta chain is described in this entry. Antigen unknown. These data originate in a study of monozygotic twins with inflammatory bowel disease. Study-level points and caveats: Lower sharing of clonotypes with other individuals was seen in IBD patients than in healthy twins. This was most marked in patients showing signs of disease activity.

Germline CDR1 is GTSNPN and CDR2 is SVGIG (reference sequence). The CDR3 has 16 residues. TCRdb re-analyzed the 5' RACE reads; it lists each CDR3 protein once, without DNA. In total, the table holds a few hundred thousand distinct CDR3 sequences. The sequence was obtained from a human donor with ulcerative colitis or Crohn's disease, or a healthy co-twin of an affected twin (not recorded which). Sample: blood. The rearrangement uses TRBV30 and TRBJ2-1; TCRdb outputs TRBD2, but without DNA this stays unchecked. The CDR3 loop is CAWSGLAGAAYNEQFF.